This is a list of T cell receptor beta chains from one sample in a study of blood T cell repertoires in COVID-19. Assay: immunoSEQ multiplex PCR; the TCRdb copy retains only in-frame clones and omits some. Of about 100,000 clones in the sample, just over 85% were seen once. Sequencing input: peripheral blood. The receptor set was obtained from a human donor in a cohort sampled during active COVID-19. The CDR3 runs from the conserved cysteine through the conserved F or W. Fields, in order: D gene, V gene, J gene, clone size, CDR3 protein, CDR3 DNA. A D gene is named only where the DNA matches it firmly. Clone size is given for some rows only: seen once, a few or many times, or a class if the clone is expanded.

d_call: TRBD2
v_call: TRBV11-2
j_call: TRBJ2-7
clone_size: -
cdr3_aa: CASSFGLAKGYEQYF
cdr3_nt: TGTGCCAGCAGCTTCGGACTAGCGAAGGGCTACGAGCAGTACTTC

d_call: TRBD1
v_call: TRBV4-1
j_call: TRBJ1-4
clone_size: -
cdr3_aa: CASSQATFGTGREKLFF
cdr3_nt: TGCGCCAGCAGCCAAGCGACGTTCGGGACAGGGAGAGAAAAACTGTTTTTT

d_call: -
v_call: TRBV5-4
j_call: TRBJ2-3
clone_size: -
cdr3_aa: CASRGTTYTDTQYF
cdr3_nt: TGTGCCAGCCGAGGGACAACCTACACAGATACGCAGTATTTT

d_call: TRBD2
v_call: TRBV19
j_call: TRBJ2-1
clone_size: -
cdr3_aa: CASRQLAGDYNEQFF
cdr3_nt: TGTGCCAGTAGACAACTAGCGGGGGACTACAATGAGCAGTTCTTC

d_call: TRBD1
v_call: TRBV2
j_call: TRBJ1-1
clone_size: -
cdr3_aa: CASRAPGTGGTEAFF
cdr3_nt: TGTGCCAGCCGAGCCCCCGGGACAGGGGGGACTGAAGCTTTCTTT

d_call: TRBD2
v_call: TRBV11-2
j_call: TRBJ2-1
clone_size: -
cdr3_aa: CASSLLGSGGEWEQFF
cdr3_nt: TGTGCCAGCAGCTTACTTGGGTCGGGAGGGGAGTGGGAGCAGTTCTTC

d_call: -
v_call: TRBV6-6
j_call: TRBJ2-1
clone_size: -
cdr3_aa: CASSYLHEQFF
cdr3_nt: TGTGCCAGCAGTTATCTCCATGAGCAGTTCTTC

d_call: -
v_call: TRBV5-1
j_call: TRBJ2-7
clone_size: -
cdr3_aa: CASSLAPDRTYEQYF
cdr3_nt: TGCGCCAGCAGCTTGGCTCCGGACAGAACCTACGAGCAGTACTTC

d_call: TRBD1
v_call: TRBV18
j_call: TRBJ2-3
clone_size: -
cdr3_aa: CASSLRTGGRADTQYF
cdr3_nt: TGTGCCAGCTCCCTACGGACAGGGGGCAGGGCAGATACGCAGTATTTT

d_call: -
v_call: TRBV6-5
j_call: TRBJ2-1
clone_size: -
cdr3_aa: CATTLTPPGSEQFF
cdr3_nt: TGTGCCACAACCTTGACTCCGCCCGGCAGTGAGCAGTTCTTC

d_call: TRBD2
v_call: TRBV7-9
j_call: TRBJ2-5
clone_size: -
cdr3_aa: CASSLVAWREVTYQETQYF
cdr3_nt: TGTGCCAGCAGCTTAGTTGCGTGGCGGGAGGTTACTTACCAAGAGACCCAGTACTTC

d_call: TRBD2
v_call: TRBV28
j_call: TRBJ2-5
clone_size: -
cdr3_aa: CASSAGGSETQYF
cdr3_nt: TGTGCCAGCAGTGCCGGGGGGTCGGAGACCCAGTACTTC

d_call: -
v_call: TRBV5-1
j_call: TRBJ2-5
clone_size: once
cdr3_aa: CASSFRVGREETQYF
cdr3_nt: TGCGCCAGCAGCTTCCGGGTTGGCAGGGAAGAGACCCAGTACTTC

d_call: TRBD1
v_call: TRBV7-9
j_call: TRBJ2-2
clone_size: -
cdr3_aa: CASSPNRGQGTGELFF
cdr3_nt: TGTGCCAGCAGCCCGAACAGGGGGCAGGGCACCGGGGAGCTGTTTTTT

d_call: TRBD1
v_call: TRBV25-1
j_call: TRBJ2-3
clone_size: -
cdr3_aa: CASSFTQGAGTDTQYF
cdr3_nt: TGTGCCAGCAGTTTTACACAGGGGGCAGGCACAGATACGCAGTATTTT

d_call: -
v_call: TRBV10-3
j_call: TRBJ2-2
clone_size: -
cdr3_aa: CAISFGGELFF
cdr3_nt: TGTGCCATCAGTTTCGGCGGGGAGCTGTTTTTT

d_call: -
v_call: TRBV10-2
j_call: TRBJ2-1
clone_size: -
cdr3_aa: CASGGSSYNEQFF
cdr3_nt: TGCGCCAGTGGTGGTAGCTCCTACAATGAGCAGTTCTTC

d_call: -
v_call: TRBV6-4
j_call: TRBJ1-5
clone_size: -
cdr3_aa: CASSDPGKPEDQPQHF
cdr3_nt: TGTGCCAGCAGTGACCCGGGCAAGCCGGAGGATCAGCCCCAGCATTTT

d_call: -
v_call: TRBV5-4
j_call: TRBJ2-1
clone_size: -
cdr3_aa: CASSPRGRVEQFF
cdr3_nt: TGTGCCAGCAGCCCCCGCGGTCGTGTTGAGCAGTTCTTC

d_call: TRBD2
v_call: TRBV18
j_call: TRBJ2-5
clone_size: -
cdr3_aa: CASSPLGAGARETQYF
cdr3_nt: TGTGCCAGCTCACCCCTGGGAGCGGGAGCCCGAGAGACCCAGTACTTC

d_call: TRBD2
v_call: TRBV19
j_call: TRBJ2-3
clone_size: -
cdr3_aa: CASSIMASGSTDTQYF
cdr3_nt: TGTGCCAGTAGTATCATGGCTAGCGGGAGTACAGATACGCAGTATTTT

d_call: TRBD1
v_call: TRBV19
j_call: TRBJ1-4
clone_size: -
cdr3_aa: CASSTGTATNEKLFF
cdr3_nt: TGTGCCAGTAGTACAGGGACAGCAACTAATGAAAAACTGTTTTTT

d_call: TRBD1
v_call: TRBV6-5
j_call: TRBJ1-6
clone_size: -
cdr3_aa: CASSYSGQYNSPLHF
cdr3_nt: TGTGCCAGCAGTTACTCGGGACAGTATAATTCACCCCTCCACTTT

d_call: TRBD2
v_call: TRBV6-6
j_call: TRBJ2-3
clone_size: -
cdr3_aa: CASSRTSGRAQYF
cdr3_nt: TGTGCCAGCAGTCGGACTAGCGGGAGAGCGCAGTATTTT

d_call: -
v_call: TRBV18
j_call: TRBJ2-2
clone_size: -
cdr3_aa: CASSPAVLTNTGELFF
cdr3_nt: TGTGCCAGCTCACCCGCAGTGCTTACGAACACCGGGGAGCTGTTTTTT

d_call: -
v_call: TRBV4-2
j_call: TRBJ1-5
clone_size: -
cdr3_aa: CASSQVSNQPQHF
cdr3_nt: TGTGCCAGCAGCCAAGTCTCTAATCAGCCCCAGCATTTT

d_call: TRBD1
v_call: TRBV28
j_call: TRBJ2-2
clone_size: -
cdr3_aa: CASSNLGTVNTGELFF
cdr3_nt: TGTGCCAGCAGTAATCTCGGGACAGTGAACACCGGGGAGCTGTTTTTT

d_call: -
v_call: TRBV7-9
j_call: TRBJ2-7
clone_size: -
cdr3_aa: CASSPPSIYEQYF
cdr3_nt: TGTGCCAGCAGCCCACCGAGCATCTACGAGCAGTACTTC

d_call: -
v_call: TRBV10-3
j_call: TRBJ1-2
clone_size: -
cdr3_aa: CAISGTAIWGYTF
cdr3_nt: TGTGCCATCAGTGGGACAGCCATCTGGGGCTACACCTTC

d_call: TRBD2
v_call: TRBV6-6
j_call: TRBJ2-2
clone_size: few
cdr3_aa: CASSQTSGNTGELFF
cdr3_nt: TGTGCCAGCAGTCAAACTAGCGGAAACACCGGGGAGCTGTTTTTT

d_call: TRBD1
v_call: TRBV27
j_call: TRBJ2-2
clone_size: -
cdr3_aa: CASSPRTGSTNTGELFF
cdr3_nt: TGTGCCAGCAGTCCACGGACAGGCTCAACGAACACCGGGGAGCTGTTTTTT

d_call: -
v_call: TRBV28
j_call: TRBJ2-3
clone_size: -
cdr3_aa: CASTLGGQSTDTQYF
cdr3_nt: TGTGCCAGCACCCTGGGGGGACAGAGCACAGATACGCAGTATTTT

d_call: TRBD1
v_call: TRBV27
j_call: TRBJ1-1
clone_size: -
cdr3_aa: CATSKRQGADSYTEAFF
cdr3_nt: TGTGCCACCAGTAAACGGCAGGGGGCCGATTCGTACACTGAAGCTTTCTTT

d_call: -
v_call: TRBV3-1/TRBV3-2
j_call: TRBJ2-7
clone_size: -
cdr3_aa: CASSQGQGSYEQYF
cdr3_nt: TGTGCCAGCAGCCAAGGGCAGGGGAGCTACGAGCAGTACTTC

d_call: TRBD1
v_call: TRBV28
j_call: TRBJ2-7
clone_size: -
cdr3_aa: CASSLTGQGASYEQYF
cdr3_nt: TGTGCCAGCAGTTTAACCGGACAGGGGGCTTCCTACGAGCAGTACTTC